The next 5 T cell receptor beta chains were all read from a single sample in a study of shared clonotypes between healthy human individuals. TCRdb's table, derived via immunoSEQ multiplex PCR, lists solely in-frame clones and lacks some. Here the sample spans hundreds of thousands of clones, approximately 79% being singletons. The sequencing input was memory CD4+ T cells sorted from blood. The subset denotes: CD45RA-negative fraction. The receptor source for this set is a young woman in good health.

The gene calls are TRBV6-6 and TRBJ1-4, with 8 bases that match TRBD1. The CDR3 has 15 amino acids. J gave up 8 bases and V 5 bases, and 10 bases lay outside the gene matches. The germline gives CDR1 MNHNY, CDR2 SVGAGI (reference sequence). CDR3 nucleotide sequence: TGTGCCAGCAGTCTGACTCGGACAGGGCTCGAAAAACTGTTTTTT. As protein: CASSLTRTGLEKLFF.

The rearrangement joins TRBV5-1 to TRBJ1-1; D perhaps matches TRBD1 (6 bases). Germline loops: CDR1 SGHRS, CDR2 YFSETQ. The CDR3 has 14 residues. V was cut by 2 bases and J by 6 bases, with 14 bases left in between. The CDR3 DNA is TGCGCCAGCAGCTTCCTGGAGGGGGATGCTGAAGCTTTCTTT. Translating it yields CASSFLEGDAEAFF.

V gene TRBV7-8 combines with J gene TRBJ1-5; a possible D gene is TRBD1 (5 bases). The V end lost 5 bases, the J end lost 6 bases, and 11 bases lay between the germline ends. The CDR3 totals 13 residues. Germline V gives CDR1 SGHVS, CDR2 FQNEAQ. CDR3 DNA: TGTGCCAGCAGCCCCTCGGGGGTTCAGCCCCAGCATTTT. Protein product: CASSPSGVQPQHF.

The V gene is TRBV5-1, the J gene TRBJ1-5; TRBD1 is a possible D gene (5 bases). Germline V gene data show CDR1 as SGHRS and CDR2 as YFSETQ. The V gene lost 0 bases and the J gene lost 7 bases, with 11 bases spanning the gap. The CDR3 length is 14 residues. This CDR3 reads CASSLERGGQPQHF. In nucleotides, the CDR3 is TGCGCCAGCAGCTTGGAGAGGGGTGGACAGCCCCAGCATTTT.

The sample holds a few counts of this clone. The rearrangement links TRBV10-1 to TRBJ1-2; no definite D call. This CDR3 is 13 amino acids long. V lost 3 bases and J lost 4, with 9 bases in between. Germline CDR1 and CDR2: WNHNN and SYGVQD (reference sequence). The CDR3 reads CASSDAHLYGYTF. The CDR3 nucleotides read TGCGCCAGCAGTGACGCACACCTCTATGGCTACACCTTC.